Reported below is one T cell receptor beta chain. Seattle patient enrollment occurred during active infection, with longitudinal follow-up thereafter. J was trimmed by 6 bases and V by 1 base; bases with no gene match: 10. The germline gives CDR1 SGHTA, CDR2 FQGNSA. The CDR3 length is 16 residues. This sample stems from a study of blood T cell repertoires in COVID-19. At the level of the study: Specimens from acute and convalescent COVID-19 originated in the United States, Italy and Spain. Sources were T cells, B-cell-depleted T cells, or PBMCs; the material itself was cDNA or gDNA.

As processed by the authors: Reference gene primers were amplified, and this amplification served to estimate nucleated cell counts. Clones were sequenced by immunoSEQ multiplex PCR, and TCRdb holds only the in-frame ones, with some missing. The DNA was the basis for D and trimming; V, J and clone size are from that table. The sample contains approximately 77,000 clones, 75% to 85% of which appear only once. The source material was peripheral blood. This chain joins TRBV7-2 and TRBJ2-3, with 7 bases aligning to TRBD2. This receptor was identified in a man over 45 with COVID-19, enrolled during active disease. The CDR3 loop is CASSLGLAVLGDTQYF. The CDR3 DNA follows: TGTGCCAGCAGCTTAGGCCTAGCGGTTCTGGGGGATACGCAGTATTTT.